Shown below are 6 T cell receptor beta chains from a single sample sequenced in a study of T cells in Graves' hyperthyroidism and ophthalmopathy. Amplified TCR beta CDR3 regions derived from RNA transcripts. With the HTBI primer set, the TCR CDR3 went through a first round of RT-PCR. One entry per CDR3 protein, called by TCRdb with MiXCR from the multiplex PCR reads. The sample records 350,000 to 400,000 distinct CDR3 sequences, about 14% being singletons. Sequencing was done on a sample of blood. These receptors came from a woman between 55 and 75 years old with Graves' hyperthyroidism.

There are many counts of this clonotype. The chain employs TRBV6-1 and TRBJ2-4; 8 nucleotides line up with TRBD2. Per germline, CDR1 MNHNS and CDR2 SASEGT. V was clipped by 6 bases and J by 0 bases; unmatched bases: 25. The CDR3 has 22 amino acids. The CDR3 bases are TGTGCCAGCAGCTCCATGGGGACGTTGAGCGGGAGAGTGACAGTAGCCAAAAACATTCAGTACTTC. It yields the protein CASSSMGTLSGRVTVAKNIQYF.

This clonotype was seen at least ten times. The chain recombines TRBV24-1 with TRBJ2-3; tentative D call: TRBD2 (5 bases). The CDR3 is 17 amino acids. Germline CDR1 and CDR2: KGHDR and SFDVKD. The V gene lost 0 bases and the J gene lost 0 bases, with 12 bases spanning the gap. This CDR3 reads CATSDLPRRTSTDTQYF. DNA of the CDR3: TGTGCCACCAGTGATTTGCCTCGACGGACTAGCACAGATACGCAGTATTTT.

This clonotype has a count of ten or more. This chain connects TRBV3-1 to TRBJ2-3; D remains ambiguous. The ends were cut back, 1 base at V and 2 bases at J, with 7 bases in the middle. This CDR3 has 14 amino acids. Germline-derived CDR1 and CDR2 are LGHDT and YNNKEL (reference sequence). In DNA form, the CDR3 reads TGTGCCAGCAGCCAAGTAGTCTCCACAGATACGCAGTATTTT. Its protein product is CASSQVVSTDTQYF.

This clonotype came up many times. The chain recombines TRBV28 with TRBJ1-1; no reliable D call. The germline V gene has CDR1 MDHEN and CDR2 SYDVKM. V lost 6 bases, J lost 8 bases, and 19 bases lay in between. This CDR3 region has 14 residues. This CDR3 is CASSRRWVSAEAFF. The CDR3, as DNA: TGTGCCAGCAGCAGAAGGTGGGTTTCGGCCGAAGCTTTCTTT.

This clonotype was detected many times. The V and J genes are TRBV28 and TRBJ2-1; TRBD2 agrees at 8 bases. Germline CDR1 is MDHEN and CDR2 is SYDVKM. The CDR3 has 16 residues. V was clipped by 8 bases and J by 7 bases; unmatched bases: 16. CDR3 sequence: CASPPRREDFGNEQFF. The CDR3 DNA reads TGTGCCAGCCCCCCCAGGCGGGAGGATTTTGGAAATGAGCAGTTCTTC.

In regard to this clonotype: A much larger clone lies one base from this, so it may be a read error. This rearrangement joins TRBV5-5 to TRBJ1-1; no definite D call. V lost 0 bases, J lost 3 bases, and 9 bases lay in between. This CDR3 contains 14 residues. Germline V lookup: CDR1 SGHKS, CDR2 YYEKEE (reference sequence). The CDR3 DNA reads TGTGCCAGCAGCTTGGGTTTGCGGGACACTGAAGCTTTCTTT. Amino acids: CASSLGLRDTEAFF.